This T cell receptor (beta chain) was identified in a study of CD8+ T cells in alopecia areata. Investigators isolated RNA and reverse transcribed it into cDNA to act as the sequencing template. Generated by immunoSEQ multiplex PCR, the TCRdb table keeps only in-frame clones and is missing some. Of 200,000 to 250,000 clones listed, about 64% were seen once; the top ten hold 3.5% to 5%. Trimming removed 6 bases at V and 6 bases at J, with 4 bases between. This CDR3 contains 10 residues. Germline CDR1 is SGHRS and CDR2 is YFSETQ. Of note for this clone: Its antigen is not known.

Treatment in this sample: oral pan-JAK inhibitor, 5-10 mg twice daily. Alopecia areata patients provided lesional scalp punch biopsies and peripheral blood, both collected for the study. The study's findings and limits: Many expanded lesional clones persisted in scalp and blood during tofacitinib. It was lesional scalp, especially alopecia totalis/universalis, that showed higher clonality than normal scalp.

The specimen was CD4+ T cells sorted from blood, collected at week 4, from a patient treated with tofacitinib. The sequence derives from a human donor with alopecia areata. The V and J genes are TRBV5-1 and TRBJ2-1, with unresolved D. The CDR3 sequence is CASKGNEQFF. In nucleotides, the CDR3 is TGCGCCAGCAAAGGCAATGAGCAGTTCTTC.